This entry lists 22 T cell receptor beta chains sequenced from one sample in a study of shared clonotypes between healthy human individuals. Sequencing used immunoSEQ multiplex PCR; TCRdb keeps in-frame clones, though not all of them. The table includes 550,000 to 700,000 clones, 55% to 85% detected once. The sample taken for sequencing was memory CD4+ T cells sorted from blood. Specified subset: CD45RA-negative fraction. The receptors here all came from a woman aged 25 to 45 in good health.

With respect to this clone: Other DNA sequences in the same sample also yield this CDR3. This chain links TRBV29-1 with TRBJ1-2; TRBD1 matches 8 bases. This CDR3 comprises 11 residues. Looked up from germline, CDR1 is SQVTM and CDR2 is ANQGSEA. V trimming: 5 bases; J trimming: 4 bases; junction bases outside the gene matches: 0. In DNA form, the CDR3 reads TGCAGCGTTACAGGGGGCTATGGCTACACCTTC. Encoded protein: CSVTGGYGYTF. Looking up the rest from reference TRBV29-1 and TRBJ1-2 gives the full variable domain: SAVISQKPSRDICQRGTSLTIQCQVDSQVTMMFWYRQQPGQSLTLIATANQGSEATYESGFVIDKFPISRPNLTFSTLTVSNMSPEDSSIYLCSVTGGYGYTFGSGTRLTVV.

J is TRBJ1-5 and V is TRBV28, with D unclear. The germline gives CDR1 MDHEN, CDR2 SYDVKM. V lost 3 bases, J lost 0 bases, and 9 bases lay in between. This CDR3 comprises 15 residues. CDR3 amino acids: CASSFEEYSNQPQHF. The CDR3 DNA reads TGTGCCAGCAGTTTTGAGGAATATAGCAATCAGCCCCAGCATTTT.

This sequence joins TRBV28 and TRBJ1-5, with TRBD1 as a possible D gene (5 bases). The CDR3 has 13 amino acids. V lost 6 bases and J 5 bases, leaving 11 bases between the germline ends. CDR1 MDHEN and CDR2 SYDVKM come from the germline V gene. The DNA of the CDR3 is TGTGCCAGCAGAGGACAAGCCGATCAGCCCCAGCATTTT. It codes for CASRGQADQPQHF.

The rearrangement joins TRBV6-5 to TRBJ2-7, with D perhaps matching TRBD1 (5 bases). CDR1 and CDR2 from the germline V gene are MNHEY and SVGAGI. V was trimmed by 8 bases and J by 2 bases, leaving 10 bases between them. The CDR3 has 12 amino acids. CDR3 DNA sequence: TGTGCCAGCGCAAAGGGGACCTACGAGCAGTACTTC. This translates into CASAKGTYEQYF.

This clone was seen only a few times. The chain carries TRBV6-6 and TRBJ2-7; TRBD2 matches 12 bases. Germline V CDR1 and CDR2: MNHNY, SVGAGI (reference sequence). V shed 2 bases, J shed 3 bases, and the junction held 2 bases outside the gene matches. The CDR3 covers 15 residues. The CDR3 is CASSYKTSGSYEQYF. Written as DNA, the CDR3 is TGTGCCAGCAGTTACAAGACTAGCGGGAGCTACGAGCAGTACTTC.

The chain couples TRBV9 to TRBJ2-1; 9 nucleotides match TRBD2. Germline V gene sequence: CDR1 SGDLS, CDR2 YYNGEE. V dropped 3 bases and J dropped 8; count of bases not matched to a gene: 6. The length of the CDR3 is 14 residues. The CDR3 spells CASSDLAGKDEQFF. CDR3 DNA sequence: TGTGCCAGCAGCGACCTAGCGGGAAAGGATGAGCAGTTCTTC.

The V gene is TRBV27, the J gene TRBJ2-1; TRBD2 matches at 9 bases. The CDR3 loop spans 18 amino acids. The germline V gene has CDR1 MNHEY and CDR2 SMNVEV (reference sequence). The junction had 9 bases not matched to a gene; V was cut back by 2 bases and J by 1 base. The CDR3 nucleotides are TGTGCCAGCAGTTTAGGGGTAGCGGGAGTTGGTTCCTACAATGAGCAGTTCTTC. The encoded protein is CASSLGVAGVGSYNEQFF.

This clone was seen many times. The chain carries TRBV25-1 and TRBJ2-2; D perhaps matches TRBD1 (5 bases). The CDR3 loop spans 14 amino acids. Trimming removed 2 bases from V and 6 bases from J, with 10 bases in between. Germline CDR1 reads MGHDK; CDR2 reads SYGVNS. The CDR3 loop is CASSEHQGPGELFF. In DNA form, the CDR3 reads TGTGCCAGCAGTGAACACCAGGGTCCCGGGGAGCTGTTTTTT.

The chain is built from TRBV5-6 and TRBJ2-1; D remains ambiguous. V was pared by 0 bases and J by 0 bases, with 10 bases between. This CDR3 region has 16 residues. Germline V lookup: CDR1 SGHDT, CDR2 YYEEEE. CDR3 in amino acids: CASSLGILSSYNEQFF. The CDR3 DNA sequence: TGTGCCAGCAGCTTGGGGATCCTAAGCTCCTACAATGAGCAGTTCTTC. The entire variable domain, with the rest obtained from reference TRBV5-6 and TRBJ2-1, is as follows: DAGVTQSPTHLIKTRGQQVTLRCSPKSGHDTVSWYQQALGQGPQFIFQYYEEEERQRGNFPDRFSGHQFPNYSSELNVNALLLGDSALYLCASSLGILSSYNEQFFGPGTRLTVL.

V and J are TRBV11-2 and TRBJ2-1, with 12 bases identical to TRBD2. The CDR3 totals 16 residues. Germline values: CDR1 SGHAT, CDR2 FQNNGV. Trimming removed 4 bases from V and 6 bases from J; junction bases left unmatched: 7. The CDR3 here is CASSSSWTSGINEQFF. In nucleotides, the CDR3 is TGTGCCAGCAGCTCCTCATGGACTAGCGGGATCAATGAGCAGTTCTTC.

In DNA form, the CDR3 reads TGTGCCAGCAGCCAGAGTCGCGCTAGCGGGAGAGTCAATGAGCAGTTCTTC. Encoded protein: CASSQSRASGRVNEQFF. The chain is built from TRBV14 and TRBJ2-1; 10 positions match TRBD2. With V trimmed by 3 bases and J by 6 bases, 11 bases remained unmatched. CDR3 length: 17 amino acids. Per the germline V gene, CDR1 is SGHDN and CDR2 is FVKESK.

The chain combines TRBV7-9 with TRBJ2-7; D not resolved. The CDR3 contains 13 residues. V shed 2 bases and J shed 8 bases, with 13 bases lying between them. Germline V gene lookup returns CDR1 SEHNR and CDR2 FQNEAQ (reference sequence). CDR3 region: CASSLTALGKQYF. The CDR3, as DNA: TGTGCCAGCAGCTTAACAGCCCTCGGTAAGCAGTACTTC.

V usage is TRBV29-1 and J usage is TRBJ1-4; the match to TRBD1 covers 8 bases. CDR3 length: 13 amino acids. CDR1 and CDR2 from the germline V gene are SQVTM and ANQGSEA. J was trimmed by 7 bases and V by 7 bases; bases with no gene match: 8. The CDR3 DNA reads as TGCAGCGCCGACAGGGGTGGGGGTGAAAAACTGTTTTTT. Encoded protein: CSADRGGGEKLFF.

This chain joins TRBV28 and TRBJ1-2; no firm D call. Per germline, CDR1 MDHEN and CDR2 SYDVKM. V was cut by 5 bases and J by 1 base, with 17 bases left in between. The CDR3 has 16 residues. The CDR3 coding sequence is TGTGCCAGCAGTCCTCGCGGGCGGCGGTATAACTATGGCTACACCTTC. Its protein is CASSPRGRRYNYGYTF.

The rearrangement joins TRBV6-5 to TRBJ1-1, with D possibly matching TRBD1 (6 bases). The CDR3 is 15 residues long. In germline, CDR1 is MNHEY, CDR2 SVGAGI. V lost 5 bases and J 1 base, leaving 14 bases between the germline ends. DNA for the CDR3: TGTGCCAGCAGTACCACGGGACACAAGAACACTGAAGCTTTCTTT. Amino acids: CASSTTGHKNTEAFF.

This clone was found a few times. The rearrangement joins TRBV7-6 to TRBJ2-7; 11 nucleotides line up with TRBD1. CDR3 length: 13 amino acids. Per the germline V gene, CDR1 is SGHVS and CDR2 is FNYEAQ. Losses at the gene ends were 5 bases for V and 10 bases for J; bases not matched to a gene: 7. CDR3 residues: CASSRTGGGYQYF. In nucleotides, the CDR3 is TGTGCCAGCAGCCGGACAGGGGGCGGTTATCAGTACTTC.

This clone has more than one count but fewer than ten. The chain has TRBV4-1 and TRBJ2-3, with TRBD2 matching 8 bases. CDR1 is MGHRA, CDR2 YSYEKL, per germline. V was pared by 4 bases and J by 5 bases, with 11 bases of the junction left unmatched. The CDR3 sequence is 16 residues long. This chain's CDR3 is CASSRLAIGTEDTQYF. CDR3 DNA: TGCGCCAGCAGCCGACTAGCGATAGGGACCGAAGATACGCAGTATTTT.

This clone has only one observation. This sequence joins TRBV6-1 and TRBJ2-6; maybe TRBD1 (5 bases). V lost 5 bases and J 2 bases, leaving 7 bases between the germline ends. Germline CDR1 MNHNS, CDR2 SASEGT. The CDR3 runs to 14 residues. DNA for the CDR3: TGTGCCAGCAGTCAGGGCGCTGGGGCCAACGTCCTGACTTTC. Translating gives CASSQGAGANVLTF.

The chain links TRBV7-2 to TRBJ1-4; 10 nucleotides agree with TRBD1. The germline V gene has CDR1 SGHTA and CDR2 FQGNSA. The CDR3 covers 15 residues. The ends lost 1 base at V and 11 bases at J; junction bases unmatched: 7. The CDR3 DNA follows: TGTGCCAGCAGCTTAGTTCTAGGACAGGGGGGGAAACTGTTTTTT. This encodes CASSLVLGQGGKLFF. Together with reference TRBV7-2 and TRBJ1-4, the CDR3 gives the full variable domain: GAGVSQSPSNKVTEKGKDVELRCDPISGHTALYWYRQSLGQGLEFLIYFQGNSAPDKSGLPSDRFSAERTGGSVSTLTIQRTQQEDSAVYLCASSLVLGQGGKLFFGSGTQLSVL.

This clone was observed once. The rearrangement joins TRBV6-5 to TRBJ2-3; 9 bases are a match to TRBD1. Germline assignment: CDR1 MNHEY and CDR2 SVGAGI. This CDR3 has 15 amino acids. The ends lost 4 bases at V and 6 bases at J; junction bases unmatched: 8. CDR3 in DNA: TGTGCCAGCAGTTCGGGACAGGGAGCCTGGGATACGCAGTATTTT. Translation gives CASSSGQGAWDTQYF.

The rearrangement joins TRBV5-4 to TRBJ2-3, with D unclear. With 9 bases removed from V and 4 bases from J, the gap between germline ends came to 18 bases. The CDR3 length is 14 residues. Germline CDR1 and CDR2: SGHNT and YYREEE (reference sequence). This CDR3 is CATRPRSFADTQYF. The CDR3 region has the DNA TGTGCCACCCGACCACGGAGCTTCGCAGATACGCAGTATTTT.

This sequence joins TRBV7-2 and TRBJ2-1; a weak D match, TRBD2 (5 bases). Per the germline V gene, CDR1 is SGHTA and CDR2 is FQGNSA. CDR3 length: 15 amino acids. V dropped 5 bases and J dropped 0 bases, with 11 bases sitting between them. CDR3 in amino acids: CASSNPGSSYNEQFF. The CDR3 region has the DNA TGTGCCAGCAGCAATCCGGGGAGCTCCTACAATGAGCAGTTCTTC.